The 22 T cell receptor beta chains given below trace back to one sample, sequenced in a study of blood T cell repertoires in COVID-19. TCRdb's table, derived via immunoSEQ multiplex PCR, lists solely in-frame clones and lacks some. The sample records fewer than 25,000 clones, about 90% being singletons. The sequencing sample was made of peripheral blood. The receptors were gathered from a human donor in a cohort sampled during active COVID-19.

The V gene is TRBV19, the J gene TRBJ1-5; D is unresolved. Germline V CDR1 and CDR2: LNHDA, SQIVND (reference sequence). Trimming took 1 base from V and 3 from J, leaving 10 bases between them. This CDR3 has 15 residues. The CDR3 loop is CASSIGELFNQPQHF. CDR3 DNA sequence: TGTGCCAGTAGTATAGGGGAGTTGTTCAATCAGCCCCAGCATTTT.

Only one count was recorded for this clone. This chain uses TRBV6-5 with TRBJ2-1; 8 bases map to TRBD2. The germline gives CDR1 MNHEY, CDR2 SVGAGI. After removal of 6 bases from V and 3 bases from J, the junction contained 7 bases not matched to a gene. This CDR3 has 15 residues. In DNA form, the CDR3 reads TGTGCCAGCAGAGCAGGGACTAGAGGCTACAATGAGCAGTTCTTC. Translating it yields CASRAGTRGYNEQFF.

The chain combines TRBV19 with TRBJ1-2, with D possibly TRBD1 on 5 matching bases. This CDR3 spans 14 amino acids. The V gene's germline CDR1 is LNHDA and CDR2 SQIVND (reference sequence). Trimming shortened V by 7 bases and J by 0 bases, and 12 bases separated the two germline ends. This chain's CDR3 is CASNSGGANYGYTF. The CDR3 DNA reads TGTGCCAGTAACTCCGGGGGAGCTAACTATGGCTACACCTTC.

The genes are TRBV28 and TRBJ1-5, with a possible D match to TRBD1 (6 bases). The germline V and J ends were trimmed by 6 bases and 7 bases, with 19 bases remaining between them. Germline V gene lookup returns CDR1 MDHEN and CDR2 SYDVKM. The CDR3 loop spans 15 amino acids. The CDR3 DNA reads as TGTGCCAGCAGACCACTCGGGGGGCAGAGACAGCCCCAGCATTTT. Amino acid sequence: CASRPLGGQRQPQHF.

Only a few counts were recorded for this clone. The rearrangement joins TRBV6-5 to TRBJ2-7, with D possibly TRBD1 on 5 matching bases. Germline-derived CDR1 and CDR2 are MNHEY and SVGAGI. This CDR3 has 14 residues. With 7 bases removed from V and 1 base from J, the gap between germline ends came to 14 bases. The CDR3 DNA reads TGTGCCAGCACCCTATGGGGCAGTTCCTACGAGCAGTACTTC. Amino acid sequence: CASTLWGSSYEQYF.

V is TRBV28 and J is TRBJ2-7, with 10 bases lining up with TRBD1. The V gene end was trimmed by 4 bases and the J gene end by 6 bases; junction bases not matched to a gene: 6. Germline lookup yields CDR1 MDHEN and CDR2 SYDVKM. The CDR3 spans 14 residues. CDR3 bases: TGTGCCAGCAGTTCCCCCCGACAGGGGGCCGAGCAGTACTTC. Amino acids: CASSSPRQGAEQYF.

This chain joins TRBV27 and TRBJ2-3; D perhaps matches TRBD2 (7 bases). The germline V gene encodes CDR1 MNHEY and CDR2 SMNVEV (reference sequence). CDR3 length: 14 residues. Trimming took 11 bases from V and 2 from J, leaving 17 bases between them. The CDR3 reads CAAGRGTHTDTQYF. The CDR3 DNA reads TGTGCCGCAGGGAGGGGGACGCACACAGATACGCAGTATTTT.

The CDR3 sequence is CASSIDPGTRVYEQYF. The CDR3 DNA reads as TGCGCCAGCAGCATAGATCCCGGGACTAGAGTCTACGAGCAGTACTTC. The rearrangement uses TRBV5-1 and TRBJ2-7; 8 bases are shared with TRBD2. Trimming cost V 4 bases and J 3 bases; bases outside gene matches: 12. This CDR3 is 16 amino acids long. The germline CDR1 and CDR2 sequences are SGHRS and YFSETQ.

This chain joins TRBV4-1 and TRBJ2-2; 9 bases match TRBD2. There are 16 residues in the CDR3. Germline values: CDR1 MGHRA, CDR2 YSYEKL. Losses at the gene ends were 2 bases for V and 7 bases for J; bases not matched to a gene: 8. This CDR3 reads CASSQILAGLVGELFF. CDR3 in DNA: TGCGCCAGCAGCCAAATACTAGCGGGTCTTGTCGGGGAGCTGTTTTTT.

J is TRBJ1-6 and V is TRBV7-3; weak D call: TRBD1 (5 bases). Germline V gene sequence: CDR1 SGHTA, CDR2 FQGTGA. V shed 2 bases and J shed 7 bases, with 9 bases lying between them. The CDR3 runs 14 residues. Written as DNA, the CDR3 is TGTGCCAGCAGCTTAGTAGGGGTGAATTCACCCCTCCACTTT. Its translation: CASSLVGVNSPLHF. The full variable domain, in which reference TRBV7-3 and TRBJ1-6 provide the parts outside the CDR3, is GAGVSQTPSNKVTEKGKYVELRCDPISGHTALYWYRQSLGQGPEFLIYFQGTGAADDSGLPNDRFFAVRPEGSVSTLKIQRTERGDSAVYLCASSLVGVNSPLHFGNGTRLTVT.

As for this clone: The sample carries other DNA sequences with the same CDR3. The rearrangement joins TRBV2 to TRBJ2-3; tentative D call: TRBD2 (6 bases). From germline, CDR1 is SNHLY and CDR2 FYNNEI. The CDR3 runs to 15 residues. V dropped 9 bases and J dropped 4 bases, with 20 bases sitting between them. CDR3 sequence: CASLKDGRRSDTQYF. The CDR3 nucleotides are TGTGCCAGTTTGAAGGACGGGAGACGATCAGATACGCAGTATTTT.

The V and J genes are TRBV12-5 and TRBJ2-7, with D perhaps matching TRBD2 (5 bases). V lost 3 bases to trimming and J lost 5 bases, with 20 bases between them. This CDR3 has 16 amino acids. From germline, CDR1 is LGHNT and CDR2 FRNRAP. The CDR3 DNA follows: TGTGCTAGTGGTTTCTCGAGGGCGCGGAGTGGCGACGAGCAGTACTTC. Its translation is CASGFSRARSGDEQYF. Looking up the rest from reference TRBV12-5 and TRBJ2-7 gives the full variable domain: DARVTQTPRHKVTEMGQEVTMRCQPILGHNTVFWYRQTMMQGLELLAYFRNRAPLDDSGMPKDRFSAEMPDATLATLKIQPSEPRDSAVYFCASGFSRARSGDEQYFGPGTRLTVT.

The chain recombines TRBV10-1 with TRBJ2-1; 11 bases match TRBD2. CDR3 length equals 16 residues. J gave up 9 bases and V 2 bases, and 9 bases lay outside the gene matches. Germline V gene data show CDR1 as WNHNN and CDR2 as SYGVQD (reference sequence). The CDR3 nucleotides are TGCGCCAGCAGTGAGGGCGCTAGCGGGAGGCCCCGTGAGCAGTTCTTC. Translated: CASSEGASGRPREQFF.

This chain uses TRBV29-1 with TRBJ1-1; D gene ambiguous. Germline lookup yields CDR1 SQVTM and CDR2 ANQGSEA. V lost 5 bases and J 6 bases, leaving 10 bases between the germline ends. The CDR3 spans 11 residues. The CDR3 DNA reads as TGCAGCGTTTTGAGTCTGCCTGAAGCTTTCTTT. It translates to CSVLSLPEAFF.

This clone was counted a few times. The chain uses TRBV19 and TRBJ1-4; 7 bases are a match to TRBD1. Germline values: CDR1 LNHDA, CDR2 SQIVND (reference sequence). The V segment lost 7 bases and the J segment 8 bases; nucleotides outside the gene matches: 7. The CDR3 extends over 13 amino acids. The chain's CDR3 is CASTRQGREKLFF. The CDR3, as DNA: TGTGCCAGTACGAGACAGGGTAGAGAAAAACTGTTTTTT.

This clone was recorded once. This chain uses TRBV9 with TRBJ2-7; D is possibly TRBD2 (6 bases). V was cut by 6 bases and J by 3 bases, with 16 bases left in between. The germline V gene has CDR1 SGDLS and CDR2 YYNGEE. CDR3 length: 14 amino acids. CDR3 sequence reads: CASTPDGGNYEQYF. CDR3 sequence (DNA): TGTGCCAGCACCCCCGATGGAGGGAACTACGAGCAGTACTTC.

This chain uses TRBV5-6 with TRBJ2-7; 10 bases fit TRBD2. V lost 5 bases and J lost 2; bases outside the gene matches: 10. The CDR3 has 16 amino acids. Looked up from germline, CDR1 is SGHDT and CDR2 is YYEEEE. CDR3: CASSQRLAGEPYEQYF. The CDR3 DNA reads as TGTGCCAGCAGTCAACGCCTAGCGGGAGAACCCTACGAGCAGTACTTC. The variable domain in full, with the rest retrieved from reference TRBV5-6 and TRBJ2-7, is DAGVTQSPTHLIKTRGQQVTLRCSPKSGHDTVSWYQQALGQGPQFIFQYYEEEERQRGNFPDRFSGHQFPNYSSELNVNALLLGDSALYLCASSQRLAGEPYEQYFGPGTRLTVT.

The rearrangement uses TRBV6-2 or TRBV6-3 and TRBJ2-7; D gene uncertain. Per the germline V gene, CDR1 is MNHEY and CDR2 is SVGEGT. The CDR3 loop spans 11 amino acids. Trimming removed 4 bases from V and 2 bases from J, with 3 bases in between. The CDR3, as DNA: TGTGCCAGCAGTTTCACCTACGAGCAGTACTTC. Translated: CASSFTYEQYF.

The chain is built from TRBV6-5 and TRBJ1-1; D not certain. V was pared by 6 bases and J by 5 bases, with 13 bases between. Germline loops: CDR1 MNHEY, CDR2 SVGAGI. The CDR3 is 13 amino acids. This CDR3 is CASRSASTTEAFF. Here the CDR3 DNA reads TGTGCCAGCAGATCGGCGTCGACAACTGAAGCTTTCTTT.

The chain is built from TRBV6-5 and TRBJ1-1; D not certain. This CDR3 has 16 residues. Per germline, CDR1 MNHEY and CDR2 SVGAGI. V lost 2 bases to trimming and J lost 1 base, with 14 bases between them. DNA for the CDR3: TGTGCCAGCAGTTACAGGTGGCACTATCCGAACACTGAAGCTTTCTTT. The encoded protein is CASSYRWHYPNTEAFF.

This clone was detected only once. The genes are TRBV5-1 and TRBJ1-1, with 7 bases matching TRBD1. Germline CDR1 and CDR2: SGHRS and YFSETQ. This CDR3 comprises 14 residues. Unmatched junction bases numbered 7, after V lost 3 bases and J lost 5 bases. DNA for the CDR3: TGCGCCAGCAGCTCCCCTCAGGGGGGTACTGAAGCTTTCTTT. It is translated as CASSSPQGGTEAFF.

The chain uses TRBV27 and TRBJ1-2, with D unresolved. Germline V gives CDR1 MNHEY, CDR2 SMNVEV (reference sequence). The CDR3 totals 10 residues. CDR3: CVLPVHGYTF. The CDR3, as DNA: TGTGTGCTTCCGGTCCATGGCTACACCTTC.